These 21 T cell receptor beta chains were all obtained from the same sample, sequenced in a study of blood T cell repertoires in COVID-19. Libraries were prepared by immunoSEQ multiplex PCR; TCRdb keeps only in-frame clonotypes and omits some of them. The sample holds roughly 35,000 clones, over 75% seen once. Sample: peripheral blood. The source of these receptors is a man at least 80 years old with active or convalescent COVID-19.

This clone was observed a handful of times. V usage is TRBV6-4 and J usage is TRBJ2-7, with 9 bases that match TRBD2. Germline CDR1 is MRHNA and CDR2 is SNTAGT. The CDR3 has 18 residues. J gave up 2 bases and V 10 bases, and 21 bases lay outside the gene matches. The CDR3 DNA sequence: TGTGCCACCACTCGCCCCGCTGCGGGAGGGAGGTTCACCTACGAGCAGTACTTC. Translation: CATTRPAAGGRFTYEQYF.

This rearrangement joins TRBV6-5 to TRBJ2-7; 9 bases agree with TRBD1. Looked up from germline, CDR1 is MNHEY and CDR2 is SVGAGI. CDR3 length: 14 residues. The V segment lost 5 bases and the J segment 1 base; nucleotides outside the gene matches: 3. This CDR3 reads CASSRQGGSYEQYF. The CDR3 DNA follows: TGTGCCAGCAGTCGACAGGGGGGATCCTACGAGCAGTACTTC.

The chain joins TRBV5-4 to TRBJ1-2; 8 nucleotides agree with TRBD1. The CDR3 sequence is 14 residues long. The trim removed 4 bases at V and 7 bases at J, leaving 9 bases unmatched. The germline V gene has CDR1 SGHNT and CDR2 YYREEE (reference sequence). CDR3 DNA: TGTGCCAGCAGCCACCCTGACAGGGGTAGTGGCTACACCTTC. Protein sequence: CASSHPDRGSGYTF.

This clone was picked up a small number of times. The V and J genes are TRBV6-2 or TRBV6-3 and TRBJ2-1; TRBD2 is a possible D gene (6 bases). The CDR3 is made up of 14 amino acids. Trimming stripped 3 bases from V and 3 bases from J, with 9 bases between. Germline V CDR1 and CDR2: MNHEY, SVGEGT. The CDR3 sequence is CASSYWGLYNEQFF. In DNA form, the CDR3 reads TGTGCCAGCAGTTATTGGGGACTCTACAATGAGCAGTTCTTC.

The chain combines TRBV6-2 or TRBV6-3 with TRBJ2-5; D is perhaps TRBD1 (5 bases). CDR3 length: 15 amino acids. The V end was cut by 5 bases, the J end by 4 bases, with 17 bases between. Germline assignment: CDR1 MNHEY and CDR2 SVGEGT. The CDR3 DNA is TGTGCCAGCAGTCAAAGGATGCAGGGCGGAGAGACCCAGTACTTC. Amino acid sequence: CASSQRMQGGETQYF.

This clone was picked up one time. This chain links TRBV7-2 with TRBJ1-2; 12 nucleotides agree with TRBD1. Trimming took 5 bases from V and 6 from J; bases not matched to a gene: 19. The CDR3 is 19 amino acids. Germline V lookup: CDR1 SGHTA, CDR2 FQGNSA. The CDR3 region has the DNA TGTGCCAGCAGCCAGAACTTCCGGGACAGGGGGCGCTTCAAGGATGGCTACACCTTC. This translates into CASSQNFRDRGRFKDGYTF.

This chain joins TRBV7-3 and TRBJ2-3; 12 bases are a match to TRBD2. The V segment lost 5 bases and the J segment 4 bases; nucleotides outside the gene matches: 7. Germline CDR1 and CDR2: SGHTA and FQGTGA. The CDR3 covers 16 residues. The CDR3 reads CASSPRTSGKSDTQYF. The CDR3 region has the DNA TGTGCCAGCAGCCCACGGACTAGCGGGAAGTCAGATACGCAGTATTTT.

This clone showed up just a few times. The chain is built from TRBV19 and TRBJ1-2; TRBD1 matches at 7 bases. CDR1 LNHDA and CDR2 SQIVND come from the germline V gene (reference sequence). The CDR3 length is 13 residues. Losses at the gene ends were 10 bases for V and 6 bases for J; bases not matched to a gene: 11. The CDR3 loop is CANLTGFFHGYTF. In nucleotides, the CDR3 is TGTGCCAATTTGACAGGGTTTTTTCATGGCTACACCTTC.

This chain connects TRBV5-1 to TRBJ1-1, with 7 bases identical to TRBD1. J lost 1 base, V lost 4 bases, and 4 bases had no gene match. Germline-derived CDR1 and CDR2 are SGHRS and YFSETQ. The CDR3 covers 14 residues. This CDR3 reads CASSPGQPNTEAFF. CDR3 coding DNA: TGCGCCAGCAGCCCGGGACAGCCGAACACTGAAGCTTTCTTT. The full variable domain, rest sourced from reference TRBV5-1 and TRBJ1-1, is KAGVTQTPRYLIKTRGQQVTLSCSPISGHRSVSWYQQTPGQGLQFLFEYFSETQRNKGNFPGRFSGRQFSNSRSEMNVSTLELGDSALYLCASSPGQPNTEAFFGQGTRLTVV.

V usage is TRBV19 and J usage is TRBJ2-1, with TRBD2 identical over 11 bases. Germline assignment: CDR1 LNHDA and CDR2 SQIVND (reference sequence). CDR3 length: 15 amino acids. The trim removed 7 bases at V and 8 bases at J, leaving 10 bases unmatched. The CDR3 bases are TGTGCCAGTATAAGGTCTAGCGGGAGGAACCATGAGCAGTTCTTC. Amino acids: CASIRSSGRNHEQFF.

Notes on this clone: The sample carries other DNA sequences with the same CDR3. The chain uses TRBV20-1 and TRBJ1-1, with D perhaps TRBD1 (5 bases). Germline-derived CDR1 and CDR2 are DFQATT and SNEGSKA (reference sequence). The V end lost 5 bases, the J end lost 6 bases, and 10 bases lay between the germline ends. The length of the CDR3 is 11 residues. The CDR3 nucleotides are TGCAGTGCTGGGTTAGGGGCTGAAGCTTTCTTT. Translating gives CSAGLGAEAFF.

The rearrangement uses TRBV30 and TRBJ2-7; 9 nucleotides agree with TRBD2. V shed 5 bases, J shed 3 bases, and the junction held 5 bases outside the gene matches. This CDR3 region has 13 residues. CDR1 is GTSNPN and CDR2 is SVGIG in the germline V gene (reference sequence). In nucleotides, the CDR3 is TGTGCCTGGGGTAGCGGGGGAGACTACGAGCAGTACTTC. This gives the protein CAWGSGGDYEQYF.

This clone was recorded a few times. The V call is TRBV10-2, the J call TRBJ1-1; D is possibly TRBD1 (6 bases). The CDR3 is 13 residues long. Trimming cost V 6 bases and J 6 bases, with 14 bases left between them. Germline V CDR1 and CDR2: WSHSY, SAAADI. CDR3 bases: TGCGCCAGCAGATATACAGGGTCGGCTGAAGCTTTCTTT. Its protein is CASRYTGSAEAFF.

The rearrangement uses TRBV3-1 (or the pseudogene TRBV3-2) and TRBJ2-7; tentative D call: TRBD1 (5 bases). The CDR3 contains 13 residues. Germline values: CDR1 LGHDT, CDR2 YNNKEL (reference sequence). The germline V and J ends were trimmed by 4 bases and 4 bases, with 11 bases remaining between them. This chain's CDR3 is CASSRQGRYEQYF. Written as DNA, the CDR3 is TGTGCCAGCAGCCGCCAGGGAAGGTACGAGCAGTACTTC.

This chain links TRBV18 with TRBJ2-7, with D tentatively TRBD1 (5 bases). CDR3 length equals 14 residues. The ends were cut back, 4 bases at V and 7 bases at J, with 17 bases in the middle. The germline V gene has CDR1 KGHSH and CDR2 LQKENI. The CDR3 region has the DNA TGTGCCAGCTCACTCGGACGGACACCTGGGGAGCAGTACTTC. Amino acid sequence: CASSLGRTPGEQYF.

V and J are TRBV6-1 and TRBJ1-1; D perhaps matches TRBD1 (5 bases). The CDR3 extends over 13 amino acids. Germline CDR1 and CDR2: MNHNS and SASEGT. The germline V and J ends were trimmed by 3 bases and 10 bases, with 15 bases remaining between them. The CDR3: CASSEGGSLGAFF. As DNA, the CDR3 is TGTGCCAGCAGTGAGGGGGGGTCTCTCGGAGCTTTCTTT.

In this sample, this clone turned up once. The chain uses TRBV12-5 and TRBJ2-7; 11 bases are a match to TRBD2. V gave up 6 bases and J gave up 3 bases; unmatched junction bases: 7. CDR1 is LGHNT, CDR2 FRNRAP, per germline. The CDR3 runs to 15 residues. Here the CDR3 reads CASGPGTSGYYEQYF. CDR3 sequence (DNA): TGTGCTAGTGGCCCAGGGACTAGCGGATACTACGAGCAGTACTTC.

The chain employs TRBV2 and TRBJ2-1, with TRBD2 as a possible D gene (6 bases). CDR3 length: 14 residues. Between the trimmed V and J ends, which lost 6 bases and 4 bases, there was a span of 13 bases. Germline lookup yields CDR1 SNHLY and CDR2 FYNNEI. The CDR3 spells CASRGGTQYNEQFF. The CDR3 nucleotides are TGTGCCAGCAGGGGCGGGACTCAGTACAATGAGCAGTTCTTC.

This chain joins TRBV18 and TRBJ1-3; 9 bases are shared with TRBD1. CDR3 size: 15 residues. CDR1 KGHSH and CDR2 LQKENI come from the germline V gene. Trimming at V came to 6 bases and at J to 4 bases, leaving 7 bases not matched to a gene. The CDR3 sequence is CASSPGTGPGNTIYF. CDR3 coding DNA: TGTGCCAGCTCTCCTGGGACAGGGCCCGGAAACACCATATATTTT.

The chain's CDR3 is CASSPWDRNSYEQYF. The CDR3 region has the DNA TGTGCCAGCAGCCCCTGGGACAGGAACTCCTACGAGCAGTACTTC. The chain recombines TRBV7-8 with TRBJ2-7; 8 nucleotides align to TRBD1. The V gene's germline CDR1 is SGHVS and CDR2 FQNEAQ. The V and J ends lost 5 bases and 0 bases, in that order; junction bases with no gene match: 6. The CDR3 has 15 amino acids. Supplemented by reference TRBV7-8 and TRBJ2-7, the full variable domain reads GAGVSQSPRYKVAKRGQDVALRCDPISGHVSLFWYQQALGQGPEFLTYFQNEAQLDKSGLPSDRFFAERPEGSVSTLKIQRTQQEDSAVYLCASSPWDRNSYEQYFGPGTRLTVT.

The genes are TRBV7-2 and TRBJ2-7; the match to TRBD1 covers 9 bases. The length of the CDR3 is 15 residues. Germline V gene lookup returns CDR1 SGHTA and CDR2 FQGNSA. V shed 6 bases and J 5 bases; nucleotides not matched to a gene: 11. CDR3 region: CASSYRDREMDEQYF. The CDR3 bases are TGTGCCAGCAGTTACCGGGACAGGGAGATGGACGAGCAGTACTTC.